The 21 T cell receptor beta chains below were found in one sample sequenced in a study of cytomegalovirus exposure and HLA in healthy donors. A multiplex PCR was run with 60 Vbeta primers and 13 Jbeta primers. Produced via immunoSEQ multiplex PCR; TCRdb's table is partial and in-frame only. The sample contains approximately 110,000 clones, approximately 15% of which appear only once. Sample: PBMCs. Receptors were obtained from a woman under 30 in good health and CMV-seronegative.

The CDR3 loop is CASSIRQGGAVRGYTF. CDR3 DNA: TGTGCCAGCAGTATAAGACAGGGGGGGGCAGTAAGGGGCTACACCTTC. The chain couples TRBV28 to TRBJ1-2; 9 bases align to TRBD1. This CDR3 spans 16 amino acids. V was pared by 5 bases and J by 8 bases, with 15 bases of the junction left unmatched. Germline V gene lookup returns CDR1 MDHEN and CDR2 SYDVKM.

The V call is TRBV19, the J call TRBJ1-1; 7 bases line up with TRBD1. CDR1 is LNHDA, CDR2 SQIVND, per germline (reference sequence). V was clipped by 3 bases and J by 4 bases; unmatched bases: 5. This CDR3 contains 14 residues. The chain's CDR3 is CASSIRGPGTEAFF. CDR3 DNA sequence: TGTGCCAGTAGTATTAGGGGGCCGGGCACTGAAGCTTTCTTT.

The chain combines TRBV30 with TRBJ2-5, with D perhaps TRBD1 (6 bases). Trimming removed 1 base from V and 2 bases from J, with 20 bases in between. The CDR3 sequence is 17 residues long. Germline CDR1 is GTSNPN and CDR2 is SVGIG (reference sequence). CDR3 DNA sequence: TGTGCCTGGAGTGCCGACACAGGGCCAACCCTTCAAGAGACCCAGTACTTC. Its translation is CAWSADTGPTLQETQYF.

The genes are TRBV7-2 and TRBJ2-5; TRBD2 might be the D (5 bases). This CDR3 contains 12 residues. Germline V lookup: CDR1 SGHTA, CDR2 FQGNSA. The V end lost 5 bases, the J end lost 5 bases, and 9 bases lay between the germline ends. The CDR3 protein is CASSPLAETQYF. In nucleotides, the CDR3 is TGTGCCAGCAGCCCCTTAGCGGAGACCCAGTACTTC. The complete variable domain, with remaining parts taken from reference TRBV7-2 and TRBJ2-5, reads GAGVSQSPSNKVTEKGKDVELRCDPISGHTALYWYRQSLGQGLEFLIYFQGNSAPDKSGLPSDRFSAERTGGSVSTLTIQRTQQEDSAVYLCASSPLAETQYFGPGTRLLVL.

This clone occurred a few times. The CDR3 reads CASSGGPVGDRGLDTQYF. DNA of the CDR3: TGTGCCAGCAGCGGAGGTCCCGTAGGAGACAGGGGGCTAGATACGCAGTATTTT. V is TRBV9 and J is TRBJ2-3, with TRBD1 identical over 10 bases. The CDR3 sequence is 18 residues long. CDR1 is SGDLS and CDR2 is YYNGEE in the germline V gene. V lost 3 bases to trimming and J lost 5 bases; unmatched junction nucleotides: 15.

The chain combines TRBV4-3 with TRBJ1-1, with 8 bases that match TRBD1. Germline assignment: CDR1 LGHNA and CDR2 YSLEER. This CDR3 contains 18 residues. V lost 4 bases, J lost 5 bases, and 18 bases stayed unmatched. This CDR3 is CASSPSWGRGLEGTEAFF. The DNA for the CDR3 is TGCGCCAGCAGCCCCAGCTGGGGCAGGGGGCTAGAGGGGACTGAAGCTTTCTTT.

The V and J genes are TRBV6-6 and TRBJ2-7; tentatively, D is TRBD1 (8 bases). The CDR3 has 12 amino acids. Germline V CDR1 and CDR2: MNHNY, SVGAGI (reference sequence). Trimming cost V 11 bases and J 5 bases, with 16 bases left between them. The CDR3 sequence: CACTGGVDEQYF. The CDR3 nucleotides are TGTGCCTGTACAGGGGGGGTCGACGAGCAGTACTTC.

This rearrangement joins TRBV5-1 to TRBJ1-1; no clear D. Germline V gene lookup returns CDR1 SGHRS and CDR2 YFSETQ. With 0 bases removed from V and 3 bases from J, the gap between germline ends came to 9 bases. The CDR3 consists of 14 residues. CDR3 in DNA: TGCGCCAGCAGCTTGGCCCCAGAGGACACTGAAGCTTTCTTT. Encoded protein: CASSLAPEDTEAFF. Full variable domain (outside the CDR3, taken from reference TRBV5-1 and TRBJ1-1): KAGVTQTPRYLIKTRGQQVTLSCSPISGHRSVSWYQQTPGQGLQFLFEYFSETQRNKGNFPGRFSGRQFSNSRSEMNVSTLELGDSALYLCASSLAPEDTEAFFGQGTRLTVV.

The J gene is TRBJ1-5, the V gene TRBV6-1, with TRBD1 matching 9 bases. The germline gives CDR1 MNHNS, CDR2 SASEGT. The CDR3 is made up of 15 amino acids. J lost 7 bases, V lost 0 bases, and 4 bases had no gene match. Here the CDR3 DNA reads TGTGCCAGCAGTGAAGCTGATACAGGGGGCCAGCCCCAGCATTTT. This sequence encodes CASSEADTGGQPQHF.

The chain has TRBV30 and TRBJ2-5; the match to TRBD1 covers 8 bases. This CDR3 is built from 14 residues. Unmatched junction bases numbered 3, after V lost 1 base and J lost 2 bases. CDR1 is GTSNPN and CDR2 is SVGIG in the germline V gene (reference sequence). CDR3 DNA sequence: TGTGCCTGGAGTGGGGGACAGGCGCAAGAGACCCAGTACTTC. This codes for CAWSGGQAQETQYF.

CDR3 in DNA: TGTGCCAGCAGCTCGGGGGACAGGGTTGTCGAGGAGCTGTTTTTT. Protein sequence: CASSSGDRVVEELFF. The V call is TRBV14, the J call TRBJ2-2; 9 bases are shared with TRBD1. CDR3 size: 15 residues. After removal of 5 bases from V and 10 bases from J, the junction contained 11 bases not matched to a gene. Germline CDR1 is SGHDN and CDR2 is FVKESK.

V is TRBV4-2 and J is TRBJ1-2; D unclear. From germline, CDR1 is LGHNA and CDR2 YNFKEQ. The ends were cut back, 0 bases at V and 6 bases at J, with 11 bases in the middle. This CDR3 contains 14 residues. DNA for the CDR3: TGTGCCAGCAGCCAAGAGTGGGGAGCTGATGGCTACACCTTC. It encodes CASSQEWGADGYTF.

This clone has just a few counts. The chain recombines TRBV30 with TRBJ2-1, with 11 positions matching TRBD2. The V and J ends lost 2 bases and 4 bases, in that order; junction bases with no gene match: 10. CDR1 GTSNPN and CDR2 SVGIG come from the germline V gene (reference sequence). This CDR3 has 17 residues. CDR3 sequence reads: CAWSPMGASGGYNEQFF. The CDR3 bases are TGTGCCTGGAGTCCGATGGGGGCTAGCGGGGGGTACAATGAGCAGTTCTTC.

The rearrangement uses TRBV4-1 and TRBJ2-1; 7 bases are shared with TRBD2. In germline, CDR1 is MGHRA, CDR2 YSYEKL. This CDR3 region has 19 residues. Germline trimming cut 1 base from V and 0 bases from J; bases unmatched to any gene: 12. CDR3 coding DNA: TGCGCCAGCAGCCAAGGGTTAGCGGGCGGCGCAAGCTCCTACAATGAGCAGTTCTTC. Protein sequence: CASSQGLAGGASSYNEQFF.

The table lists this clone with a few counts. The V gene is TRBV5-1, the J gene TRBJ1-1; D possibly corresponds to TRBD1 (6 bases). Germline V gene lookup returns CDR1 SGHRS and CDR2 YFSETQ. Trimming removed 4 bases at V and 5 bases at J, with 15 bases between. The CDR3 runs 14 residues. CDR3 region: CASSQGRGATEAFF. The CDR3, as DNA: TGCGCCAGCAGCCAAGGTCGGGGGGCAACTGAAGCTTTCTTT.

The rearrangement joins TRBV15 to TRBJ2-7; 14 bases map to TRBD2. Germline assignment: CDR1 LNHNV and CDR2 YYDKDF (reference sequence). J gave up 4 bases and V 5 bases, and 16 bases lay outside the gene matches. The CDR3 is 19 residues long. DNA of the CDR3: TGTGCCACCAGCGCAGAGGGTATAGAAGGGACTAGCGGGAGTTACGAGCAGTACTTC. This codes for CATSAEGIEGTSGSYEQYF.

This clone was detected a few times. The chain combines TRBV18 with TRBJ1-1; D might be TRBD1 (5 bases). From germline, CDR1 is KGHSH and CDR2 LQKENI. V gave up 4 bases and J gave up 3 bases, with 9 bases separating them. The CDR3 is 13 amino acids. CDR3 sequence: CASSRTGDTEAFF. The DNA for the CDR3 is TGTGCCAGCTCACGCACAGGTGACACTGAAGCTTTCTTT.

This clone came up a few times. The chain combines TRBV10-1 with TRBJ1-1, with a tentative D call TRBD1 (6 bases). CDR3 length: 13 amino acids. V was trimmed by 3 bases and J by 4 bases, leaving 9 bases between them. CDR1 is WNHNN, CDR2 SYGVQD, per germline (reference sequence). Here the CDR3 DNA reads TGCGCCAGCAGTGAAACCAGGGGCACTGAAGCTTTCTTT. This codes for CASSETRGTEAFF.

This clone was seen a few times. The chain combines TRBV9 with TRBJ2-7, with 8 bases matching TRBD1. The CDR3 has 16 residues. In germline, CDR1 is SGDLS, CDR2 YYNGEE. After removal of 4 bases from V and 2 bases from J, the junction contained 11 bases not matched to a gene. The CDR3 bases are TGTGCCAGCAGCCCCTACCGGGGGACAGGAGCCTACGAGCAGTACTTC. This gives the protein CASSPYRGTGAYEQYF.

The V call is TRBV19, the J call TRBJ2-3, with D maybe TRBD1 (7 bases). The length of the CDR3 is 13 residues. Looked up from germline, CDR1 is LNHDA and CDR2 is SQIVND (reference sequence). Trimming removed 6 bases at V and 3 bases at J, with 10 bases between. The CDR3 reads CASRAGGTDTQYF. The CDR3 bases are TGTGCCAGTAGGGCAGGGGGGACAGATACGCAGTATTTT.

As DNA, the CDR3 is TGTGCCAGCAGCTTAGTAGTCGGGAGATCCACCGGGGAGCTGTTTTTT. Protein: CASSLVVGRSTGELFF. The chain combines TRBV7-6 with TRBJ2-2; TRBD2 might be the D (6 bases). The CDR3 is 16 residues long. CDR1 and CDR2 (germline): SGHVS, FNYEAQ. V lost 1 base, J lost 4 bases, and 13 bases lay in between.